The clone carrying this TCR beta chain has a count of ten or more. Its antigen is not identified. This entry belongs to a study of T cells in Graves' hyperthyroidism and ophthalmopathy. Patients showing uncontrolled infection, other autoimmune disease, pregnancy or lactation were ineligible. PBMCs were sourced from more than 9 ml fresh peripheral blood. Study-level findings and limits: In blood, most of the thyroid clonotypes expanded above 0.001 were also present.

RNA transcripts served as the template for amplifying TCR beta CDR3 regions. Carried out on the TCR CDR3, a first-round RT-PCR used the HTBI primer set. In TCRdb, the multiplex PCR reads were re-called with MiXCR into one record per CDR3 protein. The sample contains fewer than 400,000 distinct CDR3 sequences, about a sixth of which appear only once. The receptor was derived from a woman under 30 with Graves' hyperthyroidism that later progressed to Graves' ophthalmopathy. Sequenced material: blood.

The CDR3 region has the DNA TGTGCCAGCTCACCACCGAGGGACTACAATGAGCAGTTCTTC. It translates to CASSPPRDYNEQFF. The rearrangement links TRBV18 to TRBJ2-1; TRBD2 is a possible D gene (5 bases). The CDR3 runs 14 residues. The V end was cut by 0 bases, the J end by 3 bases, with 6 bases between. Germline V gives CDR1 KGHSH, CDR2 LQKENI.